This T cell receptor (beta chain) was captured in a study of T cells in narcolepsy (dated by TCRdb to the late 2010s). Some background on the complete study: Healthy control donors were enrolled in the study alongside patients who had narcolepsy type 1 or type 2 (NT1, NT2). To look for autoreactive T cells in narcolepsy patients that target self-antigens of hypocretin neurons (hypocretin, TRIB2), the study used TCR Vbeta sequencing to follow clonotypes in blood and CSF.

For TCR Vbeta sequencing, memory CD4+ T cells were sorted ex vivo from the peripheral blood of narcolepsy patients and healthy controls. Study-level results and caveats: According to the report, autoreactive clonotypes were detected serially in the blood of the same patients and of different patients, but not in healthy controls. HCRT-specific and TRIB2-specific autoreactive clonotypes were highlighted in plots that compared CD4+ T cell clonotypes in CSF versus blood from the same patient. Patients and controls had comparable numbers of sequenced blood memory CD4+ clonotypes, averaging about 37,000 and 33,000, respectively. Certain blood memory CD4+ repertoires from patients and controls had no sequences that matched autoreactive T cell clones.

Points on this clone: Its antigen remains undetermined. Per-base quality was not reported, and no clone a single base away is much larger than it.

The library was built by means of the immunoSEQ multiplex PCR assay. TCRdb stores this immuneACCESS table with in-frame sequences only. Part of the clones is absent; in the studies checked, under half of the shortfall reflects unresolved V genes, and no reason is known for the rest. In all, the sample holds 30,000 to 35,000 clones, and 79% of those were seen once. The ten top clones hold 3.8% of the sample. This TCR derives from a human donor in good health. The sample taken for sequencing was memory (CD45RA-) CD4+ T cells from blood. This specimen's cell subset or site label, interpreted: memory T cells sorted ex vivo from peripheral blood.

The CDR3 region reads CASSYVRTGGGYGYTF. The DNA sequence is as follows: TGTGCCAGCAGTTACGTCCGGACAGGGGGCGGCTATGGCTACACCTTC. The sequence is built from TRBV6-5 and TRBJ1-2; the central 11 bases match TRBD1. The germline V and J ends show losses of 2 bases and 4 bases respectively, and no gene match explains 6 bases of the junction. Inclusive of the bounding cysteine and phenylalanine, the CDR3 is 16 residues long. This entry keeps only the CDR3 DNA: 48 bases, framed from base 1. Sequences MNHEY (CDR1) and SVGAGI (CDR2) are obtained from the germline V gene.